Detailed here is one T cell receptor (beta chain). This sample is part of a study of cytomegalovirus exposure and HLA in healthy donors. PCR employed 60 Vbeta and 13 Jbeta primers. Clones were sequenced by immunoSEQ multiplex PCR, and TCRdb holds only the in-frame ones, with some missing. Of approximately 190,000 clones listed, 82% were seen once; the top ten hold approximately 0.098%. Germline CDR1 and CDR2: SEHNR and FQNEAQ (reference sequence). The CDR3 covers 16 residues. V shed 5 bases, J shed 3 bases, and the junction held 9 bases outside the gene matches. The chain joins TRBV7-9 to TRBJ1-5; 8 bases are shared with TRBD1. Sequencing was carried out using PBMCs. The sequence derives from a boy younger than 10 in good health and CMV-seronegative. The CDR3 nucleotides are TGTGCCAGCAGCCCAGGACAGGGCCCCCTCAATCAGCCCCAGCATTTT. Its translation: CASSPGQGPLNQPQHF. The whole variable domain, remainder taken from reference TRBV7-9 and TRBJ1-5, is DTGVSQNPRHKITKRGQNVTFRCDPISEHNRLYWYRQTLGQGPEFLTYFQNEAQLEKSRLLSDRFSAERPKGSFSTLEIQRTEQGDSAMYLCASSPGQGPLNQPQHFGDGTRLSIL.